A single sample is the source of the 3 T cell receptor beta chains below, sequenced in a study of blood T cell repertoires in COVID-19 (dated by TCRdb to the early 2020s). The method behind the library was the immunoSEQ multiplex PCR assay. TCRdb holds this immuneACCESS table with in-frame rearrangements only. Some clones are missing; in checked studies, unresolved V genes explain under half, and the rest has no known cause. For this sample the table gives approximately 230,000 clones, of which about nine tenths were detected only once. The ten largest clonotypes hold approximately 2% of the sample. Input material: PBMCs or T cells enriched from blood (not recorded which). These receptors originate from a woman aged 18 to 35 who had recovered from COVID-19.

The table lists this clone with a count of one. The chain employs TRBV29-1 and TRBJ2-2, with 8 bases that match TRBD2. The CDR3 is made up of 14 amino acids. Per germline, CDR1 SQVTM and CDR2 ANQGSEA. Trimming cost V 6 bases and J 1 base; bases outside gene matches: 4. CDR3 nucleotides: TGCAGCGTAGTAGCGGGATTGAACACCGGGGAGCTGTTTTTT. It is translated as CSVVAGLNTGELFF.

The chain carries TRBV2 and TRBJ1-4; D perhaps matches TRBD1 (5 bases). The germline gives CDR1 SNHLY, CDR2 FYNNEI. This CDR3 region has 15 residues. Trimming removed 3 bases at V and 5 bases at J, with 13 bases between. The chain's CDR3 is CASSDHRLTNEKLFF. CDR3 DNA sequence: TGTGCCAGCAGTGACCACAGGCTAACGAATGAAAAACTGTTTTTT.

The chain recombines TRBV28 with TRBJ1-1, with TRBD1 as a possible D gene (5 bases). CDR3 length: 11 residues. Germline CDR1 MDHEN, CDR2 SYDVKM. Trimming took 2 bases from V and 11 from J, leaving 9 bases between them. CDR3 nucleotides: TGTGCCAGCAGTTTAGGGGCCGGGGCTTTCTTT. This codes for CASSLGAGAFF.